There are many counts of the clone carrying this TCR beta chain. This record belongs to a study of T cells in Graves' hyperthyroidism and ophthalmopathy. Study-wide context: Once the initial diagnosis was made, peripheral blood was obtained before any treatment.

TCR beta CDR3 sequences were amplified from RNA transcripts. HTBI primers drove first-round RT-PCR of the TCR CDR3. TCRdb re-derived calls from the multiplex PCR reads in MiXCR, one entry per CDR3 protein. The sample includes around 340,000 distinct CDR3 sequences, over 15% seen only once; the top ten take around 47%. Trimming at V came to 7 bases and at J to 4 bases, leaving 11 bases not matched to a gene. The V gene's germline CDR1 is MDHEN and CDR2 SYDVKM. The CDR3 spans 15 residues. The specimen sequenced was blood. The chain carries TRBV28 and TRBJ2-7, with TRBD2 matching over 9 bases. The receptor comes from a woman between 45 and 65 years old with Graves' hyperthyroidism. The CDR3 region has the DNA TGTGCCAGCAACCCAGGGACTAGCCGCGGGTACGAGCAGTACTTC. Protein sequence: CASNPGTSRGYEQYF.